The clone carrying this T cell receptor beta chain was seen just once. V lost 0 bases, J lost 9 bases, and 6 bases lay in between. CDR3 length: 12 residues. Looked up from germline, CDR1 is SGHDN and CDR2 is FVKESK. The data stem from a study of blood T cell repertoires in COVID-19. On the study more broadly: COVID-19 samples collected from the United States, Italy and Spain covered acute and convalescent phases. From T cells, B-cell-depleted T cells, or PBMCs came the material, which was cDNA or gDNA.

The table came from immunoSEQ multiplex PCR; TCRdb's copy has only in-frame clones and leaves some out. The sample records more than 200,000 clones, about 88% being singletons. The material sequenced was peripheral blood. The chain employs TRBV14 and TRBJ1-5; D not resolved. The sequence came from a man aged 35 to 55 with acute or convalescent COVID-19. In DNA, the CDR3 is TGTGCCAGCAGCCAAGACTCCGGGCCCCAGCATTTT. Translated: CASSQDSGPQHF.